The 30 T cell receptor beta chains below were found in one sample sequenced in a study of identical twins (dated by TCRdb to the mid-2010s). Library method: 5' RACE. Sequencing instrument: Illumina HiSeq 2000. TCRdb took the public reads, trimmed them with fastp at Q25, ran MiXCR for clone calling and kept in-frame beta chains. Every CDR3 protein is listed once, alongside the most common genes and DNA of its rows. This sample holds 1.5 million to 2 million distinct CDR3 sequences; less than 35% were observed only once. More than 0.25% of the sample is taken by the ten largest. The specimen was cord blood. The origin of the receptors is a newborn girl in good health.

The chain uses TRBV14 and TRBJ1-4, with no clear D. This CDR3 is built from 16 residues. Germline V gives CDR1 SGHDN, CDR2 FVKESK. Trimming shortened V by 1 base and J by 0 bases, and 9 bases separated the two germline ends. The chain's CDR3 is CASSQVGRTTNEKLFF. CDR3 in DNA: TGTGCCAGCAGCCAAGTTGGCCGAACAACTAATGAAAAACTGTTTTTT.

The V call is TRBV6-2 or TRBV6-3, the J call TRBJ2-7; TRBD2 agrees at 12 bases. V lost 5 bases to trimming and J lost 10 bases; unmatched junction nucleotides: 6. The CDR3 length is 13 residues. Germline assignment: CDR1 MNHEY and CDR2 SVGEGT. As DNA, the CDR3 is TGTGCCAGCAGTAAACCGGGACTAGCGGGTCAGTACTTC. It is translated as CASSKPGLAGQYF.

This clonotype was detected only once. The V gene is TRBV20-1, the J gene TRBJ1-6; TRBD1 agrees at 8 bases. This CDR3 has 14 amino acids. Germline assignment: CDR1 DFQATT and CDR2 SNEGSKA (reference sequence). Unmatched junction bases numbered 3, after V lost 6 bases and J lost 2 bases. As DNA, the CDR3 is TGCAGTGCGACAGGGGAAACCTATAATTCACCCCTCCACTTT. Translating gives CSATGETYNSPLHF.

This chain connects TRBV28 to TRBJ2-5; 9 nucleotides line up with TRBD2. Germline CDR1 is MDHEN and CDR2 is SYDVKM. This CDR3 spans 16 amino acids. Trimming at V came to 6 bases and at J to 11 bases, leaving 19 bases not matched to a gene. CDR3 residues: CASRTRTSAYYNEQYF. DNA for the CDR3: TGTGCCAGCAGGACCCGGACTAGCGCTTATTACAATGAGCAGTACTTC.

V gene TRBV25-1 combines with J gene TRBJ1-6; 7 nucleotides match TRBD1. CDR3 size: 15 residues. Per germline, CDR1 MGHDK and CDR2 SYGVNS. Trimming cost V 4 bases and J 8 bases; bases outside gene matches: 8. CDR3 sequence reads: CASSGQSGGYSPLHF. The DNA of the CDR3 is TGTGCCAGCAGTGGCCAATCAGGGGGGTATTCACCCCTCCACTTT.

The chain couples TRBV20-1 to TRBJ2-1; D might be TRBD2 (6 bases). CDR3 size: 15 residues. The V and J ends lost 3 bases and 4 bases respectively, with 16 bases between them. The germline gives CDR1 DFQATT, CDR2 SNEGSKA (reference sequence). The CDR3 sequence is CSASGVWAGYNEQFF. Here the CDR3 DNA reads TGCAGTGCTAGTGGGGTTTGGGCGGGGTACAATGAGCAGTTCTTC.

The V and J genes are TRBV7-8 and TRBJ2-1; unclear D gene. The length of the CDR3 is 17 residues. Germline V CDR1 and CDR2: SGHVS, FQNEAQ. V was trimmed by 0 bases and J by 4 bases, leaving 16 bases between them. DNA for the CDR3: TGTGCCAGCAGCTTAGCAGATTGGACCGAGGATTACAATGAGCAGTTCTTC. It encodes CASSLADWTEDYNEQFF.

The V gene is TRBV24-1, the J gene TRBJ2-1, with D perhaps TRBD2 (6 bases). Trimming pared 0 bases from V and 5 bases from J, leaving 10 bases between. In germline, CDR1 is KGHDR, CDR2 SFDVKD. The length of the CDR3 is 15 residues. In DNA, the CDR3 is TGTGCCACCAGTGATTTGAAGCGGGCGGACAATGAGCAGTTCTTC. The encoded protein is CATSDLKRADNEQFF.

The chain recombines TRBV28 with TRBJ1-2; D possibly corresponds to TRBD1 (6 bases). The CDR3 consists of 11 residues. The germline V and J ends were trimmed by 7 bases and 6 bases, with 9 bases remaining between them. In germline, CDR1 is MDHEN, CDR2 SYDVKM. As DNA, the CDR3 is TGTGCCAGCATAGGGGGAAATGGCTACACCTTC. The encoded protein is CASIGGNGYTF.

The V gene is TRBV6-1, the J gene TRBJ1-5; no reliable D call. In germline, CDR1 is MNHNS, CDR2 SASEGT. V lost 6 bases, J lost 3 bases, and 18 bases lay in between. The CDR3 covers 16 residues. The CDR3 DNA reads as TGTGCCAGCAGGATACTTTGGCCCTCAATCAATCAGCCCCAGCATTTT. Translated, it gives CASRILWPSINQPQHF.

The chain employs TRBV10-2 and TRBJ2-5; D assignment may be TRBD1 or TRBD2 (5 bases each). Trimming removed 2 bases at V and 2 bases at J, with 18 bases between. CDR3 size: 17 residues. The germline gives CDR1 WSHSY, CDR2 SAAADI. The CDR3 sequence is CASSEGPGRSLQETQYF. The CDR3, as DNA: TGCGCCAGCAGTGAGGGCCCAGGGAGATCCCTACAAGAGACCCAGTACTTC.

This clonotype was observed a handful of times. The V gene is TRBV24-1, the J gene TRBJ2-2; tentatively, D is TRBD1 (5 bases). The V end lost 0 bases, the J end lost 0 bases, and 10 bases lay between the germline ends. This CDR3 comprises 17 residues. The germline V gene encodes CDR1 KGHDR and CDR2 SFDVKD. CDR3 coding DNA: TGTGCCACCAGTGATTTGTTCGACAGCCCGAACACCGGGGAGCTGTTTTTT. Translation gives CATSDLFDSPNTGELFF.

The chain combines TRBV27 with TRBJ2-1; possible D gene TRBD2, 5 bases. From germline, CDR1 is MNHEY and CDR2 SMNVEV (reference sequence). V lost 5 bases, J lost 2 bases, and 28 bases lay in between. The CDR3 loop spans 20 amino acids. Here the CDR3 reads CASSPSLVALLISPYNEQFF. As DNA, the CDR3 is TGTGCCAGCAGTCCCTCACTAGTGGCCTTGCTTATAAGCCCCTACAATGAGCAGTTCTTC.

The chain combines TRBV29-1 with TRBJ1-1; tentatively, D is TRBD1 (5 bases). The germline V and J ends were trimmed by 0 bases and 11 bases, with 16 bases remaining between them. CDR3 length: 13 amino acids. Germline V gene data show CDR1 as SQVTM and CDR2 as ANQGSEA. The CDR3 nucleotides read TGCAGCGTTGAAGATCAGGGCCAGGTGGGTGCTTTCTTT. It yields the protein CSVEDQGQVGAFF. Combining the CDR3 with reference TRBV29-1 and TRBJ1-1 gives the whole variable domain SAVISQKPSRDICQRGTSLTIQCQVDSQVTMMFWYRQQPGQSLTLIATANQGSEATYESGFVIDKFPISRPNLTFSTLTVSNMSPEDSSIYLCSVEDQGQVGAFFGQGTRLTVV.

This clonotype has at least ten counts. This chain uses TRBV7-2 with TRBJ1-1, with a weak D call TRBD1 (5 bases). The CDR3 loop spans 15 amino acids. From germline, CDR1 is SGHTA and CDR2 FQGNSA. V lost 1 base and J lost 0, with 9 bases in between. CDR3 sequence reads: CASSLVPGMNTEAFF. CDR3 DNA: TGTGCCAGCAGCTTAGTTCCAGGGATGAACACTGAAGCTTTCTTT. The full variable domain, completed using reference TRBV7-2 and TRBJ1-1, is GAGVSQSPSNKVTEKGKDVELRCDPISGHTALYWYRQSLGQGLEFLIYFQGNSAPDKSGLPSDRFSAERTGGSVSTLTIQRTQQEDSAVYLCASSLVPGMNTEAFFGQGTRLTVV.

This clonotype appeared once. The chain uses TRBV6-1 and TRBJ1-1, with a tentative D call TRBD1 (5 bases). Trimming pared 6 bases from V and 6 bases from J, leaving 11 bases between. The CDR3 is 12 residues long. CDR1 and CDR2 from the germline V gene are MNHNS and SASEGT. In DNA, the CDR3 is TGTGCCAGCAGCGGGGCCCCCCCTGAAGCTTTCTTT. Amino acids: CASSGAPPEAFF.

This clonotype was seen only once. The V call is TRBV12-3 or TRBV12-4, the J call TRBJ2-7; possibly TRBD1 or TRBD2 for D (5 bases each). This CDR3 region has 18 residues. V was trimmed by 2 bases and J by 0 bases, leaving 20 bases between them. The CDR3 DNA follows: TGTGCCAGCAGTTTACGCGGTCGAGGGGCGATCCTCTCCTACGAGCAGTACTTC. It specifies CASSLRGRGAILSYEQYF.

Ten or more counts support this clonotype. One end of the junction does not line up with germline, which may come from a read error. Here the CDR3 reads CASSFLAGETQYF. In nucleotides, the CDR3 is TGTGCCAGCAGTTTCCTGGCGGGGGAGACCCAGTACTTC. This sequence joins TRBV5-1 and TRBJ2-5; perhaps TRBD2 as D (6 bases). Per the germline V gene, CDR1 is SGHRS and CDR2 is YFSETQ. The CDR3 loop spans 13 amino acids.

As DNA, the CDR3 is TGTGCCAGCAGCTTAGCCTCGACAGGGGTGACTGAAGCTTTCTTT. It codes for CASSLASTGVTEAFF. The chain has TRBV7-2 and TRBJ1-1, with TRBD1 matching 8 bases. This CDR3 has 15 amino acids. The germline gives CDR1 SGHTA, CDR2 FQGNSA. Trimming cost V 0 bases and J 5 bases; bases outside gene matches: 5.

The chain combines TRBV20-1 with TRBJ2-3; TRBD2 matches 10 bases. The length of the CDR3 is 13 residues. V was pared by 3 bases and J by 9 bases, with 6 bases of the junction left unmatched. Germline CDR1 reads DFQATT; CDR2 reads SNEGSKA (reference sequence). This CDR3 is CSASGTSAQTQYF. CDR3 in DNA: TGCAGTGCTAGCGGGACTAGCGCACAAACGCAGTATTTT.

The sample holds a few counts of this clonotype. The rearrangement links TRBV18 to TRBJ2-1; 8 bases agree with TRBD2. CDR1 KGHSH and CDR2 LQKENI come from the germline V gene. V lost 3 bases, J lost 2 bases, and 6 bases stayed unmatched. The CDR3 is made up of 16 amino acids. CDR3 DNA: TGTGCCAGCTCACCTATCGCGCGGGGGGCCTACAATGAGCAGTTCTTC. This sequence encodes CASSPIARGAYNEQFF.

This clonotype was detected only a few times. This chain links TRBV7-2 with TRBJ2-3; perhaps TRBD2 as D (6 bases). The germline V and J ends were trimmed by 5 bases and 7 bases, with 19 bases remaining between them. Germline-derived CDR1 and CDR2 are SGHTA and FQGNSA. This CDR3 has 15 residues. The CDR3 spells CASSTGRGSANTQYF. The CDR3 bases are TGTGCCAGCAGCACCGGACGGGGGTCGGCAAATACGCAGTATTTT.

The J gene is TRBJ1-1, the V gene TRBV6-6, with 10 nucleotides matching TRBD1. This CDR3 has 13 residues. The V gene end was trimmed by 5 bases and the J gene end by 7 bases; junction bases not matched to a gene: 4. CDR1 MNHNY and CDR2 SVGAGI come from the germline V gene (reference sequence). For the CDR3, the DNA is TGTGCCAGCAGTCCAGGACAGGGGGGTGAAGCTTTCTTT. Translated, it gives CASSPGQGGEAFF.

This clonotype was recorded many times. V is TRBV6-5 and J is TRBJ2-1; D might be TRBD2 (5 bases). Trimming removed 7 bases from V and 8 bases from J, with 9 bases in between. Germline V lookup: CDR1 MNHEY, CDR2 SVGAGI. CDR3 size: 11 residues. The CDR3 DNA is TGTGCCAGCACCCCCGGGGATGAGCAGTTCTTC. Translated, it gives CASTPGDEQFF.

The chain combines TRBV4-2 with TRBJ1-4; D is ambiguous. Germline V gene sequence: CDR1 LGHNA, CDR2 YNFKEQ. V was shortened by 6 bases and J by 0 bases, with 11 bases between the two germline ends. The CDR3 length is 15 residues. DNA of the CDR3: TGTGCCAGCAGATTTCCGGGTGCAACTAATGAAAAACTGTTTTTT. Its translation is CASRFPGATNEKLFF.

This clonotype came up a few times. This chain uses TRBV28 with TRBJ2-6; D uncertain. Between the trimmed V and J ends, which lost 6 bases and 2 bases, there was a span of 14 bases. The CDR3 has 16 residues. The V gene's germline CDR1 is MDHEN and CDR2 SYDVKM. CDR3 nucleotide sequence: TGTGCCAGCAGCTCGGAAAGTTCGGCTGGGGCCAACGTCCTGACTTTC. It is translated as CASSSESSAGANVLTF.

This clonotype was seen more than once but under ten times. V and J are TRBV20-1 and TRBJ2-5; 7 bases fit TRBD2. J was trimmed by 2 bases and V by 6 bases; bases with no gene match: 9. The CDR3 runs 14 residues. Germline values: CDR1 DFQATT, CDR2 SNEGSKA (reference sequence). Here the CDR3 reads CSAHRLAPQETQYF. The CDR3 nucleotides are TGCAGTGCACACCGACTAGCACCACAAGAGACCCAGTACTTC.

The V call is TRBV3-1, the J call TRBJ2-1; 8 bases align to TRBD2. The CDR3 spans 15 residues. Germline CDR1 is LGHDT and CDR2 is YNNKEL (reference sequence). Losses at the gene ends were 4 bases for V and 9 bases for J; bases not matched to a gene: 11. The CDR3 sequence: CASSLAGTSSGEQFF. The CDR3 nucleotides are TGTGCCAGCAGCCTCGCCGGGACTAGTAGCGGTGAGCAGTTCTTC.

This chain joins TRBV20-1 and TRBJ2-4; the match to TRBD2 covers 9 bases. With the DNA end fitting TRBJ2-7 better, the J assignment may be wrong. From germline, CDR1 is DFQATT and CDR2 SNEGSKA (reference sequence). This CDR3 is 14 amino acids long. CDR3 sequence (DNA): TGCAGTGCTAGATGGATAGCGGGAGCCTACGAGCAGTACTTC. Translating it yields CSARWIAGAYEQYF.

The chain carries TRBV20-1 and TRBJ2-1, with 7 bases matching TRBD2. The tail of the sequence fits TRBJ2-7 better, so the J call may be wrong. Germline loops: CDR1 DFQATT, CDR2 SNEGSKA (reference sequence). The CDR3 sequence is 14 residues long. CDR3 amino acids: CSAQLASSYNEQYF. Here the CDR3 DNA reads TGCAGTGCTCAACTAGCGTCCTCCTACAATGAGCAGTACTTC.